These 7 T cell receptor beta chains were sequenced from one sample in a study of shared clonotypes between healthy human individuals. Terminally differentiated effector memory CD45RA+ cells were excluded from the naive CD8 cells, which were CD45RO-negative and positively selected for CCR7. Sequenced by immunoSEQ multiplex PCR; TCRdb stores in-frame clones only, minus some. Of about 2 million clones in the sample, around 96% were seen once. Sample: naive CD8+ T cells sorted from blood. The receptors come from a man in his late teens or twenties in good health.

Details on this clone: The same CDR3 also results from other DNA sequences found in this sample. The chain joins TRBV6-5 to TRBJ1-4; 7 nucleotides line up with TRBD1. This CDR3 region has 14 residues. Germline-derived CDR1 and CDR2 are MNHEY and SVGAGI. Trimming at V came to 5 bases and at J to 6 bases, leaving 6 bases not matched to a gene. The CDR3 reads CASSLTGEDEKLFF. The CDR3 bases are TGTGCCAGCAGTCTAACAGGGGAGGATGAAAAACTGTTTTTT.

A word on this clone: An end of the junction differs from the germline gene, which may be a read error. J is TRBJ2-7 and V is TRBV10-3; no clear D. CDR3 length equals 14 residues. Germline V lookup: CDR1 ENHRY, CDR2 SYGVKD. CDR3 residues: CAISGPSPSDEQYF. In DNA form, the CDR3 reads TGTGCCATCAGTGGACCGTCCCCCTCCGACGAGCAGTACTTC.

CDR3 amino acids: CASSGGDTEAFF. The CDR3 nucleotides read TGTGCCAGCAGTGGGGGGGACACTGAAGCTTTCTTT. The rearrangement uses TRBV13 and TRBJ1-1, with D possibly TRBD1 on 5 matching bases. Trimming pared 6 bases from V and 3 bases from J, leaving 8 bases between. Germline-derived CDR1 and CDR2 are PRHDT and FYEKMQ (reference sequence). This CDR3 has 12 residues.

The V gene is TRBV4-1, the J gene TRBJ1-4; TRBD1 matches at 11 bases. J lost 2 bases, V lost 3 bases, and 8 bases had no gene match. This CDR3 has 18 amino acids. In germline, CDR1 is MGHRA, CDR2 YSYEKL. CDR3 residues: CASSHPPGQGVTNEKLFF. Here the CDR3 DNA reads TGCGCCAGCAGCCATCCCCCGGGACAGGGGGTTACTAATGAAAAACTGTTTTTT.

V is TRBV4-1 and J is TRBJ1-4; a weak D match, TRBD1 (5 bases). The CDR3 is 15 amino acids. V was shortened by 2 bases and J by 7 bases, with 14 bases between the two germline ends. Looked up from germline, CDR1 is MGHRA and CDR2 is YSYEKL. The CDR3 nucleotides read TGCGCCAGCAGCCAACAGGGCCTCGTGGGTGAAAAACTGTTTTTT. This encodes CASSQQGLVGEKLFF.

The V and J genes are TRBV19 and TRBJ2-7; D may correspond to TRBD1 or TRBD2 (5 bases each). Deletions cut 1 base from V and 3 bases from J, with 13 bases between. Germline V lookup: CDR1 LNHDA, CDR2 SQIVND (reference sequence). CDR3 length equals 15 residues. CDR3: CASSIGGDRIYEQYF. The CDR3 nucleotides read TGTGCCAGTAGTATAGGGGGAGACAGAATCTACGAGCAGTACTTC.

This clone has only one observation. The rearrangement joins TRBV7-9 to TRBJ2-7; 9 bases align to TRBD1. V trimming: 4 bases; J trimming: 0 bases; junction bases outside the gene matches: 13. There are 18 residues in the CDR3. CDR1 is SEHNR and CDR2 is FQNEAQ in the germline V gene (reference sequence). CDR3 nucleotides: TGTGCCAGCAGCTCTTCACCCGGGACAGGGTGGGACTCCTACGAGCAGTACTTC. It specifies CASSSSPGTGWDSYEQYF.